This paragraph covers one T cell receptor beta chain sequence. Antigen: not known. CDR3 size: 14 residues. The V segment lost 5 bases and the J segment 12 bases; nucleotides outside the gene matches: 7. Germline V lookup: CDR1 SEHNR, CDR2 FQNEAQ (reference sequence). The data belong to a study of T cell responses to AZD1222 COVID-19 vaccine. Study-wide results and caveats: Donors, mostly white British, included more females; clonal diversity was possibly underestimated. Dominant at 160-218 and 743-854, vaccine-associated CD4 TCRs also spanned spike.

Sequencing was performed with immunoSEQ multiplex PCR; in TCRdb, only in-frame clones are kept and a portion is missing. The data show 100,000 to 150,000 clones, over 85% seen once. This clonotype originated in an adult who received the AZD1222 COVID-19 vaccine. V usage is TRBV7-9 and J usage is TRBJ2-1; 13 nucleotides line up with TRBD2. This specimen was peripheral blood, taken 28 days after the second AZD1222 dose. In DNA, the CDR3 is TGTGCCAGCAGCATGACTAGCGGGGGGCGTTGGCAGTTCTTC. Translation: CASSMTSGGRWQFF.